This T cell receptor beta chain emerged from a study of blood T cells in healthy people across ages. Germline V CDR1 and CDR2: DFQATT, SNEGSKA (reference sequence). Trimming shortened V by 4 bases and J by 8 bases, and 17 bases separated the two germline ends. The CDR3 consists of 13 residues. The donors, aged roughly 6 to 90, were healthy Caucasians from Russia. Extractions gave at least 5 micrograms of total RNA per sample. The authors ran a second PCR of about 7 to 11 cycles using a sample-barcoded 5' primer and a J-beta primer mix. Tagging of each cDNA molecule was performed by a template-switch adaptor with 12 random nucleotides. TCRdb redid the calling of the 5' RACE reads with MiXCR, one entry per CDR3 protein. The sample carries around 900,000 distinct CDR3 sequences, just over 50% recorded once.

The sample taken for sequencing was blood. The clonotype originates from a woman aged 55-70 years in good health. The chain combines TRBV20-1 with TRBJ1-2; D not certain. Here the CDR3 reads CSATLERSLGYTF. The CDR3 coding sequence is TGCAGTGCTACCCTGGAAAGGTCTCTGGGCTACACCTTC.